This T cell receptor beta chain was sequenced during a study of T-cell memory formation after mild COVID-19. This clonotype turned up a few times. Its antigen is unknown. The V and J ends lost 0 bases and 7 bases, in that order; junction bases with no gene match: 4. Germline values: CDR1 MNHEY, CDR2 SVGEGT. This CDR3 comprises 16 residues. The study's findings and limits: CD8+ contracting clones occupied EMRA, while CD4+ ones occupied mainly CM and EM.

TCRdb itself ran the 5' RACE reads through MiXCR, one entry per CDR3 protein. This table has 400,000 to 500,000 distinct CDR3 sequences, roughly a quarter appearing once. The source of this sequence is an adult woman who had mild COVID-19 (a few samples of this study predate the infection). Cell type and time point are not known. Sequences were obtained from PBMCs or a T cell subset sorted from them (not recorded which). V usage is TRBV6-2 or TRBV6-3 and J usage is TRBJ2-3; 13 bases are a match to TRBD2. The CDR3 nucleotides read TGTGCCAGCAGTTACTCGCCGGGACTAGCGGGGAATACGCAGTATTTT. It yields the protein CASSYSPGLAGNTQYF.